This T cell receptor beta chain was sequenced in a study of shared clonotypes between healthy human individuals. Nashville, Tennessee was home to all donors, each a Caucasian adult. Naive CD45RA+ and memory CD45RA-negative subsets were split from CD4+ cells. Across several immunoSEQ plates, the genomic DNA of each subset was split evenly. Repertoires were generated with immunoSEQ multiplex PCR, while TCRdb's copy carries only in-frame clones and drops some. Of about 2.3 million clones in the sample, 90% to 95% were seen once. This sequence originates from a man aged 18 to 29 in good health. Some clones in this sample may be carry-over from other donors' samples. The sequencing sample was made of naive CD4+ T cells from PBMCs. Subset indicated: CD45RA+ positively selected.

This chain's CDR3 is CASSSSQAGSAEQYF. The CDR3 bases are TGTGCCAGCAGCTCTAGCCAGGCTGGGTCTGCCGAGCAGTACTTC. J is TRBJ2-7 and V is TRBV6-6; possible D gene TRBD2, 5 bases. V lost 6 bases and J lost 6, with 21 bases in between. The CDR3 has 15 amino acids. Germline V gene lookup returns CDR1 MNHNY and CDR2 SVGAGI (reference sequence).